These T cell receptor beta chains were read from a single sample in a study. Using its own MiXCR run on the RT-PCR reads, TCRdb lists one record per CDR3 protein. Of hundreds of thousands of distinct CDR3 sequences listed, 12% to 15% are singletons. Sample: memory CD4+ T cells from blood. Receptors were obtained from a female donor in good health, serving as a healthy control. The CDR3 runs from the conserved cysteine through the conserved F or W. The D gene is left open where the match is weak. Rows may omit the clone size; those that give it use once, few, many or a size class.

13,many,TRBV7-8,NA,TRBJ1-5,TGTGCCAGCAGCTTATGGGGGGATCAGCCCCAGCATTTT,CASSLWGDQPQHF
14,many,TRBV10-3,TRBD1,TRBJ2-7,TGTGCCATCTGCCCCGGGACAGATTCTTCCGAGCAGTACTTC,CAICPGTDSSEQYF
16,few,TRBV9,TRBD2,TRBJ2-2,TGTGCCAGCAGCGTGGGCAGCGGGAGGTGGAGCGGGGAGCTGTTTTTT,CASSVGSGRWSGELFF
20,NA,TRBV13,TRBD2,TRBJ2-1,TGTGCCAGCAGCTCCAACAGACTAGCGGGAATTCTGAGCTCCTACAATGAGCAGTTCTTC,CASSSNRLAGILSSYNEQFF
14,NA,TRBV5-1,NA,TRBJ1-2,TGCGCCAGCAGCACCGGGACGCATAACTATGGCTACACCTTC,CASSTGTHNYGYTF
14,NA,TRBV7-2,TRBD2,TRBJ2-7,TGTGCCAGCAGCACACGAAGACTAGCATCCGAGCAGTACTTC,CASSTRRLASEQYF
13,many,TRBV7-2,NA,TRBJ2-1,TGTGCCAGCAGCTTATCCTTCGGCAATGAGCAGTTCTTC,CASSLSFGNEQFF
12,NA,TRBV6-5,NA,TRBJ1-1,TGTGCCAGCCCGTGGCCGAACACTGAAGCTTTCTTT,CASPWPNTEAFF
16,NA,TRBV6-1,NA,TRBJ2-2,TGTGCCAGCAGTGAAGCGGGCAGGGAATACACCGGGGAGCTGTTTTTT,CASSEAGREYTGELFF
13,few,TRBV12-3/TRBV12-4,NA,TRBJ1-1,TGTGCCAGCAGCCCAGGGAGCCCCATGGAAGCTTTCTTT,CASSPGSPMEAFF
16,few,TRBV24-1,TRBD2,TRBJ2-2,TGTGCCACCAGTGGGGGGGGGACGGCGAACACCGGGGAGCTGTTTTTT,CATSGGGTANTGELFF
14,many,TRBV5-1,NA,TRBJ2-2,TGCGCCAGCAGCATAACAGGGCGAACCGGGGAGCTGTTTTTT,CASSITGRTGELFF
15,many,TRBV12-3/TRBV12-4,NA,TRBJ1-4,TGTGCCAGCAGTTTATGGGATGCAACTAATGAAAAACTGTTTTTT,CASSLWDATNEKLFF
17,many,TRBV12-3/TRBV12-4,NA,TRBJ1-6,TGTGCCAGCAGCCCTCATTGGGGGGCAGATTATAATTCACCCCTCCACTTT,CASSPHWGADYNSPLHF
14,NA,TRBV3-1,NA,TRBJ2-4,TGTGCCAGCAGCCATGGGCGGACCAATAACATTCAGTACTTC,CASSHGRTNNIQYF
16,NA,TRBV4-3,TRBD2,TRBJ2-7,TGCGCCAGCAGCCAAGATAACGTAGCGGGAGGGCGCGAGCAGTACTTC,CASSQDNVAGGREQYF
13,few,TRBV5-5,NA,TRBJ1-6,TGTGCCAGCTTGGGAGACCCTTCTTCACCCCTCCACTTT,CASLGDPSSPLHF
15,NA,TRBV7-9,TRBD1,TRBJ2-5,TGTGCCAGCAGCTTTGGGACAGGAGGGCAAGAGACCCAGTACTTC,CASSFGTGGQETQYF
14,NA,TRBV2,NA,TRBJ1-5,TGTGCCAGCAGCGCGGACACGAAAGATCAGCCCCAGCATTTT,CASSADTKDQPQHF
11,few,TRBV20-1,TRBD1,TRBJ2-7,TGCAGTGCTAGACCGACAGGGGAGCAGTACTTC,CSARPTGEQYF
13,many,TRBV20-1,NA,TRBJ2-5,TGCAGTGCTGGGGGGGGCAGTCAAGAGACCCAGTACTTC,CSAGGGSQETQYF
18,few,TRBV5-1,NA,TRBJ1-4,TGCGCCAGCAGCCCGGTCAGTTACAGCGCCCTATGGGGGGAAAAACTGTTTTTT,CASSPVSYSALWGEKLFF
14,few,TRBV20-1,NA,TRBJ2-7,TGCAGTGCTAGGCTTCGGGGGTACTCCTACGAGCAGTACTTC,CSARLRGYSYEQYF
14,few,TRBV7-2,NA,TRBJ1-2,TGTGCCAGCAGCAACAACAAGGGAGCGGGTGGCTACACCTTC,CASSNNKGAGGYTF
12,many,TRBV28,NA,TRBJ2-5,TGTGCCAGCAGTTGGGGAAAAGAGACCCAGTACTTC,CASSWGKETQYF
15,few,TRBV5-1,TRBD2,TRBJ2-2,TGCGCCAGCAGCTCCATGACTAGCGGCCCCGGGGAGCTGTTTTTT,CASSSMTSGPGELFF
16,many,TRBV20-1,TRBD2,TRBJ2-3,TGCAGTGCTAGATCGCTAGCGGGGCTGAGCACAGATACGCAGTATTTT,CSARSLAGLSTDTQYF
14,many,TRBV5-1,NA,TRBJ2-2,TGCGCCAGCAGCTTGAGTGGCGACACCGGGGAGCTGTTTTTT,CASSLSGDTGELFF
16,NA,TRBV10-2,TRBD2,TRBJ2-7,TGCGCCAGCAGTGACAGGGGACTAGCGGGGGGCTACGAGCAGTACTTC,CASSDRGLAGGYEQYF
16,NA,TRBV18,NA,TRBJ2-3,TGTGCCAGCTCACCTAATCCCCAGGTACCTACAGATACGCAGTATTTT,CASSPNPQVPTDTQYF
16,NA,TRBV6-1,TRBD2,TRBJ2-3,TGTGCCAGCAGTTCGACTAGCGGGAGCCCTTATGGGTCGCAGTATTTT,CASSSTSGSPYGSQYF
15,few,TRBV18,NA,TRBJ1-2,TGTGCCAGCTCACTCTCCAGGGTGGAGAACTATGGCTACACCTTC,CASSLSRVENYGYTF
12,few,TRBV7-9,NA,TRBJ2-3,TGTGCCAGCAGCTTTGGGGACTCATCGCAGTATTTT,CASSFGDSSQYF
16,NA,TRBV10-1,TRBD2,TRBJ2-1,TGCGCCAGCAGCCAATACCTAGCGGGGTCGAACAATGAGCAGTTCTTC,CASSQYLAGSNNEQFF
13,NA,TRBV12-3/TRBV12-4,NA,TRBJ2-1,TGTGCCAGCAGTCACTCCACTGAGAATGAGCAGTTCTTC,CASSHSTENEQFF
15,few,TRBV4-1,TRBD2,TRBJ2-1,TGCGCCAGCAGCCAGTCGCTAGCGGGAGGGGTTGAGCAGTTCTTC,CASSQSLAGGVEQFF
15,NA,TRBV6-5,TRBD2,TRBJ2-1,TGTGCCAGCAGTTACTCGACTAGCGGAACCTACGAGCAGTTCTTC,CASSYSTSGTYEQFF
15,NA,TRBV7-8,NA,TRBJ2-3,TGTGCCAGCAGCTTAGCAGAGACCGGACAGATGGAGCAGTATTTT,CASSLAETGQMEQYF
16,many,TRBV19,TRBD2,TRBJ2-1,TGTGCCAGTAGTATAGATTCGAGCGGGAGGGGGAATGAGCAGTTCTTC,CASSIDSSGRGNEQFF
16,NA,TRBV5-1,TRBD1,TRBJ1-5,TGCGCCAGCAGCTTGGAGGGGACAGGGTACGGTCAGCCCCAGCATTTT,CASSLEGTGYGQPQHF
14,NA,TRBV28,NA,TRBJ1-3,TGTGCCATCAGTCCCGGGGGATCTGGAAACACCATATATTTT,CAISPGGSGNTIYF
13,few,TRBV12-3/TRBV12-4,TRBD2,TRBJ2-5,TGTGCCAGCAGTTTTCTTAGCGGGGGGCCCCAGTACTTC,CASSFLSGGPQYF
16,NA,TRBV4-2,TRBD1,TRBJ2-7,TGTGCCAGCAGCCCCCAAGGGACAGAGCTCTACTACGAGCAGTACTTC,CASSPQGTELYYEQYF
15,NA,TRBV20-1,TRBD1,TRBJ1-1,TGCAGTGCTCCGGGACAGGGGTTCGCGAACACTGAAGCTTTCTTT,CSAPGQGFANTEAFF
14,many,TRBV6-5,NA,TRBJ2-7,TGTGCCAGCAGTTACGGTAGGGACTTATACGAGCAGTACTTC,CASSYGRDLYEQYF
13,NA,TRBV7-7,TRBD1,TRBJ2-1,TGTGCCAGCAGCTTGGACAGGTCGAGCGAGCAGTTCTTC,CASSLDRSSEQFF
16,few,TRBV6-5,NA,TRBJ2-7,TGTGCCAGCAGTTATTCGGGATATCCTGAGCCCTACGAGCAGTACTTC,CASSYSGYPEPYEQYF
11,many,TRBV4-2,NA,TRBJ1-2,TGCGCCAGCAGCCAGGCGGGGGGCTACACCTTC,CASSQAGGYTF
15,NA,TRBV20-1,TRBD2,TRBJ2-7,TGCAGTGCTAGTGGTAGCGGGAGGGATCCCTACGAGCAGTACTTC,CSASGSGRDPYEQYF
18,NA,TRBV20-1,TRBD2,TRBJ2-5,TGCAGTGCTATTGGTGGCCCTCCTAGCGGGAGGGCCGAAGAGACCCAGTACTTC,CSAIGGPPSGRAEETQYF
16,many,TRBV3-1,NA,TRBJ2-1,TGTGCCAGCAGCAGCTCGGCAGGGGGGGGCTACAATGAGCAGTTCTTC,CASSSSAGGGYNEQFF
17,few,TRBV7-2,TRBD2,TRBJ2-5,TGTGCCAGCAGCTTAGTCCCCCGACTAGCGGGAGAGGAGACCCAGTACTTC,CASSLVPRLAGEETQYF